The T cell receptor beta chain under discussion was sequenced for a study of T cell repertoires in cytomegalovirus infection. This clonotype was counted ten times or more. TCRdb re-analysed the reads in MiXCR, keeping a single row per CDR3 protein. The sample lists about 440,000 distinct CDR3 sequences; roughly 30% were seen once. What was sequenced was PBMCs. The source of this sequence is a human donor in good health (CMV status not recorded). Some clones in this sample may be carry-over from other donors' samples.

As DNA, the CDR3 is TGTGCCAGCAAACCTCTCAGGAACACCGGGGAGCTGTTTTTT. It yields the protein CASKPLRNTGELFF. The chain couples TRBV7-2 to TRBJ2-2; D is unresolved. The CDR3 consists of 14 residues. Trimming cost V 7 bases and J 1 base, with 10 bases left between them. Germline V gene data show CDR1 as SGHTA and CDR2 as FQGNSA. Full variable domain (missing parts from reference TRBV7-2 and TRBJ2-2): GAGVSQSPSNKVTEKGKDVELRCDPISGHTALYWYRQSLGQGLEFLIYFQGNSAPDKSGLPSDRFSAERTGGSVSTLTIQRTQQEDSAVYLCASKPLRNTGELFFGEGSRLTVL.